The 9 T cell receptor beta chains below come from one sample, sequenced in a study of cytomegalovirus exposure and HLA in healthy donors. PCR was performed using 60 Vbeta and 13 Jbeta primers. Repertoires were generated with immunoSEQ multiplex PCR, while TCRdb's copy carries only in-frame clones and drops some. The top ten clones hold over 3% of a sample with under 200,000 clones, over 75% of them seen once. The material sequenced was PBMCs. These receptors originate from a female donor in good health and CMV-seronegative.

The rearrangement links TRBV9 to TRBJ2-1; TRBD2 is a possible D gene (6 bases). The germline V gene has CDR1 SGDLS and CDR2 YYNGEE. The ends were cut back, 3 bases at V and 6 bases at J, with 16 bases in the middle. CDR3 size: 15 residues. The CDR3 loop is CASSAPRDWANEQFF. The DNA of the CDR3 is TGTGCCAGCAGCGCCCCCCGGGACTGGGCCAATGAGCAGTTCTTC.

For the CDR3, the DNA is TGTGCCAGCAGCGTAATTCAAGTTAGCGGGGGATACGAGCAGTACTTC. Translated: CASSVIQVSGGYEQYF. The genes are TRBV7-7 and TRBJ2-7, with 9 bases fitting TRBD2. Trimming at V came to 5 bases and at J to 4 bases, leaving 12 bases not matched to a gene. Germline V gene lookup returns CDR1 SSHAT and CDR2 FNYEAQ (reference sequence). The CDR3 spans 16 residues.

The chain combines TRBV7-2 with TRBJ2-5; D is ambiguous. Germline CDR1 and CDR2: SGHTA and FQGNSA. Trimming cost V 1 base and J 5 bases, with 8 bases left between them. This CDR3 has 13 amino acids. CDR3 DNA: TGTGCCAGCAGCTTAGGCTGGGCCGAGACCCAGTACTTC. The encoded protein is CASSLGWAETQYF.

This clone was picked up one time. The chain employs TRBV19 and TRBJ2-3; D might be TRBD1 (6 bases). Germline loops: CDR1 LNHDA, CDR2 SQIVND (reference sequence). Trimming shortened V by 6 bases and J by 6 bases, and 13 bases separated the two germline ends. CDR3 length equals 13 residues. The CDR3 coding sequence is TGTGCCAGTAGGGGGTCAGGGGTCGATACGCAGTATTTT. Amino acids: CASRGSGVDTQYF.

This rearrangement joins TRBV5-6 to TRBJ2-2, with 7 bases fitting TRBD2. Germline-derived CDR1 and CDR2 are SGHDT and YYEEEE. The CDR3 covers 17 residues. The trim removed 3 bases at V and 3 bases at J, leaving 11 bases unmatched. DNA of the CDR3: TGTGCCAGCAGCTGGGGTGAGCGGGATTTTGACACCGGGGAGCTGTTTTTT. It yields the protein CASSWGERDFDTGELFF.

V and J are TRBV4-2 and TRBJ2-2, with 10 bases matching TRBD2. The CDR3 length is 16 residues. Trimming took 4 bases from V and 2 from J; bases not matched to a gene: 4. CDR1 LGHNA and CDR2 YNFKEQ come from the germline V gene. CDR3 nucleotides: TGTGCCAGCAGCCCTCTAGCGGGGGCAAACACCGGGGAGCTGTTTTTT. This codes for CASSPLAGANTGELFF.

The chain joins TRBV25-1 to TRBJ1-1, with TRBD1 matching 8 bases. V dropped 7 bases and J dropped 2; count of bases not matched to a gene: 9. This CDR3 is 15 amino acids long. Germline values: CDR1 MGHDK, CDR2 SYGVNS. The CDR3 protein is CASTHLTGGNTEAFF. CDR3 in DNA: TGTGCCAGCACTCACCTAACAGGGGGTAACACTGAAGCTTTCTTT.

The chain carries TRBV28 and TRBJ1-5, with a weak D call TRBD1 (6 bases). CDR1 MDHEN and CDR2 SYDVKM come from the germline V gene. Trimming stripped 5 bases from V and 7 bases from J, with 15 bases between. The length of the CDR3 is 14 residues. The CDR3 DNA sequence: TGTGCCAGCAGTGTCACCTCAGGGGTACAGCCCCAGCATTTT. It translates to CASSVTSGVQPQHF. Full variable domain (rest looked up from reference TRBV28 and TRBJ1-5): DVKVTQSSRYLVKRTGEKVFLECVQDMDHENMFWYRQDPGLGLRLIYFSYDVKMKEKGDIPEGYSVSREKKERFSLILESASTNQTSMYLCASSVTSGVQPQHFGDGTRLSIL.

The chain couples TRBV2 to TRBJ1-2; D is unclear. Between the trimmed V and J ends, which lost 7 bases and 2 bases, there was a span of 5 bases. The germline V gene has CDR1 SNHLY and CDR2 FYNNEI. The CDR3 runs to 11 residues. CDR3 nucleotide sequence: TGTGCCAGCATCCTAAACTATGGCTACACCTTC. Translation: CASILNYGYTF.